These T cell receptor beta chains were read from a single sample in a study of T-cell memory formation after mild COVID-19. TCRdb recomputed calls from the 5' RACE reads with MiXCR, one row per CDR3 protein. The table records 500,000 to 600,000 distinct CDR3 sequences, roughly 18% of them present only once. Input material: PBMCs or a T cell subset sorted from them (not recorded which). All receptors come from an adult woman who had mild COVID-19 (a few samples of this study predate the infection). Cell type and time point are not known. CDR3s include the opening cysteine and the closing phenylalanine or tryptophan. The D gene is left open where the match is weak. The size entry is marked missing in some rows and otherwise reads once, few, many or a size class.

>TRBV27|few|TRBJ2-7|NA|12
CASSLSHGEQYF
TGTGCCAGCAGTTTATCTCACGGCGAGCAGTACTTC
>TRBV6-2/TRBV6-3|few|TRBJ2-3|TRBD2|16
CASRSPTSGRADTQYF
TGTGCCAGCAGATCCCCGACTAGCGGGAGGGCAGATACGCAGTATTTT
>TRBV24-1|few|TRBJ2-1|NA|12
CATSDYWREQFF
TGTGCCACCAGTGATTACTGGCGGGAGCAGTTCTTC
>TRBV24-1|NA|TRBJ1-1|NA|11
CATSAFSEAFF
TGTGCCACCAGTGCTTTTTCGGAAGCTTTCTTT
>TRBV19|NA|TRBJ1-1|NA|14
CATSSGGLNTEAFF
TGTGCCACCTCTTCAGGAGGGTTGAACACTGAAGCTTTCTTT
>TRBV4-3|NA|TRBJ1-1|NA|13
CASSQEEAGVAFF
TGCGCCAGCAGCCAAGAGGAAGCTGGGGTAGCTTTCTTT
>TRBV11-2|NA|TRBJ2-7|NA|14
CASSTRRGQYEQYF
TGTGCCAGCAGCACCAGACGGGGCCAATACGAGCAGTACTTC
>TRBV11-2|NA|TRBJ2-4|TRBD1|18
CASSGQGARDDPKNIQYF
TGTGCCAGCAGTGGACAGGGGGCGCGAGACGACCCCAAAAACATTCAGTACTTC
>TRBV24-1|NA|TRBJ2-1|NA|16
CATSDLGGRAAHEQFF
TGTGCCACCAGTGATTTGGGGGGTCGAGCGGCGCATGAGCAGTTCTTC
>TRBV24-1|few|TRBJ2-2|NA|17
CATSDPYRARDTGELFF
TGTGCCACCAGTGACCCTTACAGGGCGCGGGATACCGGGGAGCTGTTTTTT
>TRBV4-2|few|TRBJ2-7|TRBD2|16
CASSQGISGTSYEQYF
TGTGCCAGCAGCCAAGGAATTAGCGGGACTAGCTACGAGCAGTACTTC
>TRBV21-1|NA|TRBJ2-5|NA|15
CASSIRDRGVETQYF
TGTGCCAGCAGCATCCGGGACAGGGGGGTGGAGACCCAGTACTTC
>TRBV5-4|few|TRBJ2-2|TRBD2|16
CASSKTSGSLAGELFF
TGTGCCAGCAGCAAGACTAGCGGGAGCCTCGCCGGGGAGCTGTTTTTT
>TRBV12-5|NA|TRBJ2-5|NA|20
CASGLPHGTPGPDTQETQYF
TGTGCTAGTGGTTTGCCCCACGGGACTCCCGGCCCAGACACACAAGAGACCCAGTACTTC
>TRBV7-2|NA|TRBJ2-1|NA|15
CASSLEPSPYNEQFF
TGTGCCAGCAGCTTAGAACCCTCTCCCTACAATGAGCAGTTCTTC
>TRBV29-1|NA|TRBJ2-1|NA|10
CSVSDTEQFF
TGCAGCGTTTCTGATACTGAGCAGTTCTTC
>TRBV20-1|NA|TRBJ1-1|NA|12
CSASDGNTEAFF
TGCAGTGCTTCGGACGGGAACACTGAAGCTTTCTTT
>TRBV9|few|TRBJ1-1|NA|12
CASSTYDTEAFF
TGTGCCAGCAGCACCTACGACACTGAAGCTTTCTTT
>TRBV7-9|NA|TRBJ2-5|NA|15
CASSLVGSLQETQYF
TGTGCCAGCAGCTTAGTGGGGTCCCTCCAAGAGACCCAGTACTTC
>TRBV5-1|few|TRBJ2-6|NA|19
CASSLVGVGRNSGANVLTF
TGCGCCAGCAGCTTGGTAGGTGTGGGCAGGAACTCTGGGGCCAACGTCCTGACTTTC
>TRBV29-1|few|TRBJ2-7|TRBD2|14
CSARLAGTSYEQYF
TGCAGCGCGCGACTAGCGGGGACCTCCTACGAGCAGTACTTC
>TRBV2|few|TRBJ1-2|NA|14
CASSEGMGNYGYTF
TGTGCCAGCAGTGAAGGAATGGGGAACTATGGCTACACCTTC
>TRBV11-3|few|TRBJ2-2|NA|14
CASSLDPASGELFF
TGTGCCAGCAGCTTAGATCCGGCGAGCGGGGAGCTGTTTTTT
>TRBV10-3|NA|TRBJ2-7|NA|14
CAISAGSLLNEQYF
TGTGCCATCAGTGCCGGTAGCCTATTGAACGAGCAGTACTTC
>TRBV7-9|few|TRBJ1-2|NA|16
CASSLSQGSFRYGYTF
TGTGCCAGCAGCTTATCCCAGGGGTCGTTTCGCTATGGCTACACCTTC
>TRBV7-6|NA|TRBJ2-1|NA|16
CASNPVASEVPNEQFF
TGTGCCAGCAACCCCGTAGCGTCCGAAGTCCCTAATGAGCAGTTCTTC
>TRBV24-1|few|TRBJ2-2|TRBD2|15
CATSKGLANTGELFF
TGTGCCACCAGTAAAGGACTAGCAAACACCGGGGAGCTGTTTTTT
>TRBV9|many|TRBJ1-1|NA|13
CASSATGNTEAFF
TGTGCCAGCAGCGCGACAGGGAACACTGAAGCTTTCTTT
>TRBV25-1|NA|TRBJ1-1|NA|14
CASSEVRTDLGAFF
TGTGCCAGCAGTGAGGTGAGGACAGACCTAGGGGCTTTCTTT
>TRBV5-1|NA|TRBJ1-1|TRBD1|14
CASSAGQGASEAFF
TGCGCCAGCAGCGCGGGACAGGGGGCCTCTGAAGCTTTCTTT
>TRBV4-2|few|TRBJ1-2|NA|13
CASTPRENYGYTF
TGTGCCAGCACTCCGAGGGAGAACTATGGCTACACCTTC
>TRBV20-1|few|TRBJ2-1|NA|13
CSLVGGPRNEQFF
TGCAGTCTCGTAGGAGGGCCGAGAAATGAGCAGTTCTTC
>TRBV5-6|few|TRBJ1-4|NA|13
CASSLQPNEKLFF
TGTGCCAGCAGCCTACAGCCTAATGAAAAACTGTTTTTT